The rows below give T cell receptor beta chains drawn from one sample of a study of identifying expanded T cells in peripheral blood. The data were produced by immunoSEQ multiplex PCR, yet TCRdb's version contains in-frame clones alone and is incomplete. The top ten hold about a sixth of the sample, which has approximately 100,000 clones, around 89% seen once. The sequenced material came from blood. The receptor source for this set is a person aged 18 to 75 in good health. Each CDR3 is given with its conserved first and last residue. The D gene is left open where the match is weak.

J | D | V | CDR3 | DNA
TRBJ2-7 | TRBD1 | TRBV29-1 | CSAPDRGTEGQYF | TGCAGCGCCCCGGACAGGGGAACCGAAGGGCAGTACTTC
TRBJ1-2 | NA | TRBV10-3 | CAIRAITNYGYTF | TGTGCCATCAGGGCAATCACTAACTATGGCTACACCTTC
TRBJ2-7 | NA | TRBV5-6 | CASSLGSSSYEQYF | TGTGCCAGCAGCCTAGGGTCGAGCTCCTACGAGCAGTACTTC
TRBJ1-6 | NA | TRBV28 | CASSLSPQSSYNSPLHF | TGTGCCAGCAGTTTATCGCCTCAGAGCTCCTATAATTCACCCCTCCACTTT
TRBJ1-4 | TRBD1 | TRBV6-5 | CASSSGQGVWGEKLFF | TGTGCCAGCAGTTCGGGACAGGGGGTTTGGGGTGAAAAACTGTTTTTT
TRBJ1-3 | NA | TRBV15 | CATRGLSLSGNTIYF | TGTGCCACCAGGGGGCTGAGTCTCTCTGGAAACACCATATATTTT
TRBJ2-7 | NA | TRBV6-5 | CASSFGPTYEQYF | TGTGCCAGCAGTTTCGGACCGACCTACGAGCAGTACTTC
TRBJ2-5 | NA | TRBV5-4 | CASSLPTATRETQYF | TGTGCCAGCAGCTTGCCAACAGCCACGAGGGAGACCCAGTACTTC
TRBJ2-5 | NA | TRBV7-9 | CASSLFGPTQETQYF | TGTGCCAGCAGCTTATTCGGCCCGACCCAAGAGACCCAGTACTTC
TRBJ1-2 | TRBD1 | TRBV6-5 | CASSRITGVYGYTF | TGTGCCAGCAGTCGGATTACAGGGGTCTATGGCTACACCTTC
TRBJ2-2 | TRBD2 | TRBV6-5 | CASSWARGGTGELFF | TGTGCCAGCAGTTGGGCGCGGGGGGGAACCGGGGAGCTGTTTTTT
TRBJ2-1 | NA | TRBV7-9 | CASSFGGGAEQFF | TGTGCCAGCAGCTTTGGAGGGGGGGCGGAGCAGTTCTTC
TRBJ1-2 | NA | TRBV5-1 | CASSLDGGRYGYTF | TGCGCCAGCAGCTTGGATGGCGGGCGGTATGGCTACACCTTC
TRBJ2-3 | TRBD2 | TRBV10-3 | CAISGTSVRDTQYF | TGTGCCATCAGTGGGACTAGCGTGAGAGATACGCAGTATTTT
TRBJ1-2 | NA | TRBV30 | CAWSPRGASYF | TGTGCCTGGAGTCCCCGCGGCGCCTCGTACTTC